One sample yielded the 15 T cell receptor beta chains listed below, sequenced in a study of identical twins. From the 5' RACE reads, TCRdb called clonotypes with MiXCR, one entry per CDR3 protein. The data hold approximately 590,000 distinct CDR3 sequences, with 9.6% observed a single time. These data were also filed under a second study, of yellow fever vaccine responses in identical twins.

Sequencing was done on a sample of PBMCs. Receptors originate from a woman under 30 in good health.

This clonotype was seen many times. The chain joins TRBV5-1 to TRBJ1-1; the D is unclear. Germline CDR1 is SGHRS and CDR2 is YFSETQ. The CDR3 runs to 14 residues. The germline V and J ends were trimmed by 3 bases and 1 base, with 10 bases remaining between them. The CDR3 sequence: CASSWATENTEAFF. In DNA, the CDR3 is TGCGCCAGCAGCTGGGCCACCGAGAACACTGAAGCTTTCTTT.

This sequence joins TRBV2 and TRBJ1-1; 9 bases fit TRBD1. The CDR3 is made up of 13 amino acids. Losses at the gene ends were 6 bases for V and 7 bases for J; bases not matched to a gene: 6. Germline V lookup: CDR1 SNHLY, CDR2 FYNNEI. The CDR3 loop is CASSEQGANEAFF. CDR3 nucleotides: TGTGCCAGCAGCGAACAGGGGGCCAATGAAGCTTTCTTT.

This clonotype was picked up a small number of times. V and J are TRBV18 and TRBJ2-7, with TRBD2 matching over 8 bases. Germline assignment: CDR1 KGHSH and CDR2 LQKENI. The CDR3 spans 15 residues. Unmatched junction bases numbered 6, after V lost 0 bases and J lost 5 bases. CDR3 DNA: TGTGCCAGCTCACCACCCCAGCGGGGGACCCACGAGCAGTACTTC. Protein sequence: CASSPPQRGTHEQYF.

The V call is TRBV10-2, the J call TRBJ2-7, with 8 bases fitting TRBD1. There are 16 residues in the CDR3. Trimming removed 3 bases from V and 2 bases from J; junction bases left unmatched: 9. Per germline, CDR1 WSHSY and CDR2 SAAADI. The CDR3 DNA sequence: TGCGCCAGCAGTGACCAAGGACAGGGTCGTGCCTACGAGCAGTACTTC. The encoded protein is CASSDQGQGRAYEQYF.

The chain joins TRBV7-2 to TRBJ2-7, with TRBD2 identical over 7 bases. The CDR3 length is 15 residues. Germline lookup yields CDR1 SGHTA and CDR2 FQGNSA. V gave up 5 bases and J gave up 4 bases; unmatched junction bases: 11. CDR3 loop: CASSPARRRGYEQYF. Here the CDR3 DNA reads TGTGCCAGCAGCCCCGCCCGCCGGCGGGGGTACGAGCAGTACTTC.

This clonotype was detected only a few times. The genes are TRBV2 and TRBJ2-3; TRBD2 matches at 9 bases. Germline V gene sequence: CDR1 SNHLY, CDR2 FYNNEI. The CDR3 is 14 amino acids. J was trimmed by 0 bases and V by 7 bases; bases with no gene match: 2. The chain's CDR3 is CASNAGGSTDTQYF. The DNA of the CDR3 is TGTGCCAGCAATGCGGGGGGGAGCACAGATACGCAGTATTTT.

This clonotype showed up just a few times. V gene TRBV20-1 combines with J gene TRBJ2-7; D is undetermined. Trimming removed 0 bases from V and 2 bases from J, with 17 bases in between. Germline CDR1 reads DFQATT; CDR2 reads SNEGSKA (reference sequence). CDR3 length: 16 amino acids. DNA for the CDR3: TGCAGTGCTAGAGACCCAAATAATAACAGAGCCTACGAGCAGTACTTC. Protein sequence: CSARDPNNNRAYEQYF.

There are a few counts of this clonotype. The J gene is TRBJ2-7, the V gene TRBV6-2 or TRBV6-3; D call uncertain. This CDR3 comprises 12 residues. V dropped 7 bases and J dropped 6 bases, with 13 bases sitting between them. The germline CDR1 and CDR2 sequences are MNHEY and SVGEGT. The CDR3 nucleotides are TGTGCCAGCACCGTAGGAACGGGCGAGCAGTACTTC. This translates into CASTVGTGEQYF.

Only a few counts were recorded for this clonotype. The chain links TRBV20-1 to TRBJ2-6, with 8 bases identical to TRBD1. Germline CDR1 DFQATT, CDR2 SNEGSKA (reference sequence). The J segment lost 0 bases and the V segment lost 6 bases, leaving 7 bases of the junction unmatched. The CDR3 extends over 16 amino acids. The chain's CDR3 is CSARGQGRSGANVLTF. The CDR3 region has the DNA TGCAGTGCCCGAGGACAGGGACGCTCTGGGGCCAACGTCCTGACTTTC.

This clonotype was observed many times. The J gene is TRBJ2-5, the V gene TRBV7-8; 7 bases fit TRBD1. J gave up 3 bases and V 4 bases, and 2 bases lay outside the gene matches. The CDR3 is 13 residues long. Germline CDR1 is SGHVS and CDR2 is FQNEAQ. CDR3 in DNA: TGTGCCAGCAGCTCGGACAGGAAAGAGACCCAGTACTTC. Its protein product is CASSSDRKETQYF.

The chain links TRBV12-3 or TRBV12-4 to TRBJ2-3, with D perhaps TRBD1 (6 bases). V was trimmed by 6 bases and J by 0 bases, leaving 22 bases between them. This CDR3 region has 18 residues. The CDR3 DNA reads as TGTGCCAGCAGCCTGGGAACTGCCGGGACAACTAGCACAGATACGCAGTATTTT. It codes for CASSLGTAGTTSTDTQYF.

There are a few counts of this clonotype. This chain connects TRBV7-8 to TRBJ2-3; 8 nucleotides align to TRBD1. CDR1 is SGHVS and CDR2 is FQNEAQ in the germline V gene. V lost 4 bases to trimming and J lost 6 bases; unmatched junction nucleotides: 15. This CDR3 has 17 amino acids. CDR3 sequence (DNA): TGTGCCAGCAGCTCATCCCCGGGACAGGCCCACCACGATACGCAGTATTTT. Encoded protein: CASSSSPGQAHHDTQYF.

This clonotype was observed at least ten times. An end of the junction does not agree with germline; a read error may underlie this. The CDR3 loop is CSASAGTRKGF. CDR3 in DNA: TGCAGTGCTTCTGCCGGGACTCGCAAGGGGTTC. The chain joins TRBV20-1 to TRBJ2-5; tentatively, D is TRBD2 (6 bases). CDR1 is DFQATT and CDR2 is SNEGSKA in the germline V gene (reference sequence). This CDR3 has 11 amino acids.

This clonotype was found many times. The J gene is TRBJ2-3, the V gene TRBV24-1, with a possible D match to TRBD1 (5 bases). V lost 1 base and J lost 1, with 11 bases in between. The CDR3 totals 16 residues. Germline assignment: CDR1 KGHDR and CDR2 SFDVKD. In DNA, the CDR3 is TGTGCCACCAGTGATTTAGGGGTCATGGGCACAGATACGCAGTATTTT. It yields the protein CATSDLGVMGTDTQYF.

The J gene is TRBJ2-5, the V gene TRBV4-3; the D is unclear. This CDR3 has 14 amino acids. Per germline, CDR1 LGHNA and CDR2 YSLEER. Trimming took off 1 base at V and 3 bases at J, with 9 bases between the two ends. This CDR3 reads CASSQVPGEETQYF. The CDR3 region has the DNA TGCGCCAGCAGCCAAGTTCCGGGTGAAGAGACCCAGTACTTC.